Each of the 10 T cell receptor beta chains below was sequenced from the same sample in a study of T-cell memory formation after mild COVID-19. TCRdb re-derived calls from the 5' RACE reads in MiXCR, one entry per CDR3 protein. The data hold some 48,000 distinct CDR3 sequences, with 9% to 15% observed a single time. Sample: PBMCs or a T cell subset sorted from them (not recorded which). These receptors were collected from a man younger than 35 who had mild COVID-19 (a few samples of this study predate the infection). Cell type and time point are not known.

This sequence joins TRBV29-1 and TRBJ2-7, with D perhaps TRBD2 (7 bases). V was trimmed by 5 bases and J by 7 bases, leaving 15 bases between them. The CDR3 has 12 residues. Germline lookup yields CDR1 SQVTM and CDR2 ANQGSEA. CDR3 sequence reads: CSVSKGGSEQYF. The CDR3 DNA sequence: TGCAGCGTTTCTAAGGGGGGGTCAGAGCAGTACTTC.

J is TRBJ2-7 and V is TRBV7-2; the D is unclear. The CDR3 has 14 residues. Trimming stripped 3 bases from V and 0 bases from J, with 9 bases between. CDR1 is SGHTA and CDR2 is FQGNSA in the germline V gene. CDR3 loop: CASSFGGSSYEQYF. CDR3 sequence (DNA): TGTGCCAGCAGCTTTGGCGGAAGCTCCTACGAGCAGTACTTC.

This clonotype has only a few counts. The gene calls are TRBV4-2 and TRBJ2-3; D remains unclear. V was pared by 1 base and J by 5 bases, with 13 bases between. Germline CDR1 LGHNA, CDR2 YNFKEQ. The CDR3 spans 15 residues. The CDR3 DNA is TGTGCCAGCAGCCAAGTAGTCTACTCCGGAGATACGCAGTATTTT. This encodes CASSQVVYSGDTQYF.

This clonotype was picked up a small number of times. The rearrangement uses TRBV7-9 and TRBJ2-5; TRBD1 is a possible D gene (5 bases). With 3 bases removed from V and 5 bases from J, the gap between germline ends came to 16 bases. The CDR3 spans 15 residues. The V gene's germline CDR1 is SEHNR and CDR2 FQNEAQ (reference sequence). CDR3 in amino acids: CASSLNGGYRETQYF. The DNA for the CDR3 is TGTGCCAGCAGCTTGAATGGCGGTTACAGGGAGACCCAGTACTTC. Looking up the rest from reference TRBV7-9 and TRBJ2-5 gives the full variable domain: DTGVSQNPRHKITKRGQNVTFRCDPISEHNRLYWYRQTLGQGPEFLTYFQNEAQLEKSRLLSDRFSAERPKGSFSTLEIQRTEQGDSAMYLCASSLNGGYRETQYFGPGTRLLVL.

V is TRBV7-9 and J is TRBJ2-1, with 11 bases identical to TRBD2. In germline, CDR1 is SEHNR, CDR2 FQNEAQ (reference sequence). The trim removed 4 bases at V and 8 bases at J, leaving 7 bases unmatched. This CDR3 region has 15 residues. The CDR3 sequence is CASSSNSGGEDEQFF. In DNA form, the CDR3 reads TGTGCCAGCAGCTCCAATAGCGGGGGGGAGGATGAGCAGTTCTTC. The complete variable domain, with remaining parts taken from reference TRBV7-9 and TRBJ2-1, reads DTGVSQNPRHKITKRGQNVTFRCDPISEHNRLYWYRQTLGQGPEFLTYFQNEAQLEKSRLLSDRFSAERPKGSFSTLEIQRTEQGDSAMYLCASSSNSGGEDEQFFGPGTRLTVL.

This clonotype has a handful of counts. V usage is TRBV7-2 and J usage is TRBJ2-1; D unresolved. Deletions cut 5 bases from V and 2 bases from J, with 10 bases between. Germline CDR1 is SGHTA and CDR2 is FQGNSA. The CDR3 has 14 residues. This chain's CDR3 is CASSTPRPYNEQFF. CDR3 DNA sequence: TGTGCCAGCAGCACACCACGACCCTACAATGAGCAGTTCTTC.

This clonotype has a handful of counts. The chain links TRBV19 to TRBJ2-1; perhaps TRBD2 as D (6 bases). V lost 8 bases to trimming and J lost 5 bases, with 16 bases between them. The CDR3 runs 14 residues. CDR1 is LNHDA and CDR2 is SQIVND in the germline V gene (reference sequence). The CDR3 bases are TGTGCCAGTCGGATCCGGGGACTGAACAATGAGCAGTTCTTC. Translation gives CASRIRGLNNEQFF.

This clonotype appeared many times. The chain recombines TRBV7-6 with TRBJ1-1; D remains unclear. There are 15 residues in the CDR3. The germline CDR1 and CDR2 sequences are SGHVS and FNYEAQ. V lost 2 bases and J lost 1, with 11 bases in between. CDR3 in DNA: TGTGCCAGCAGCTTATTCGAGACGAGGAACACTGAAGCTTTCTTT. It encodes CASSLFETRNTEAFF.

The CDR3 region is CASSLNPGTGNTEAFF. Written as DNA, the CDR3 is TGTGCCAGCAGCTTAAACCCCGGGACAGGGAACACTGAAGCTTTCTTT. V usage is TRBV7-2 and J usage is TRBJ1-1; the match to TRBD1 covers 8 bases. The V gene end was trimmed by 2 bases and the J gene end by 1 base; junction bases not matched to a gene: 6. This CDR3 has 16 amino acids. The germline gives CDR1 SGHTA, CDR2 FQGNSA.

V usage is TRBV4-3 and J usage is TRBJ2-3; 8 nucleotides align to TRBD2. The V segment lost 4 bases and the J segment 3 bases; nucleotides outside the gene matches: 6. The CDR3 runs 15 residues. Germline CDR1 reads LGHNA; CDR2 reads YSLEER. DNA of the CDR3: TGCGCCAGCAGCCGAGGGACTAGGTTTACAGATACGCAGTATTTT. It yields the protein CASSRGTRFTDTQYF.